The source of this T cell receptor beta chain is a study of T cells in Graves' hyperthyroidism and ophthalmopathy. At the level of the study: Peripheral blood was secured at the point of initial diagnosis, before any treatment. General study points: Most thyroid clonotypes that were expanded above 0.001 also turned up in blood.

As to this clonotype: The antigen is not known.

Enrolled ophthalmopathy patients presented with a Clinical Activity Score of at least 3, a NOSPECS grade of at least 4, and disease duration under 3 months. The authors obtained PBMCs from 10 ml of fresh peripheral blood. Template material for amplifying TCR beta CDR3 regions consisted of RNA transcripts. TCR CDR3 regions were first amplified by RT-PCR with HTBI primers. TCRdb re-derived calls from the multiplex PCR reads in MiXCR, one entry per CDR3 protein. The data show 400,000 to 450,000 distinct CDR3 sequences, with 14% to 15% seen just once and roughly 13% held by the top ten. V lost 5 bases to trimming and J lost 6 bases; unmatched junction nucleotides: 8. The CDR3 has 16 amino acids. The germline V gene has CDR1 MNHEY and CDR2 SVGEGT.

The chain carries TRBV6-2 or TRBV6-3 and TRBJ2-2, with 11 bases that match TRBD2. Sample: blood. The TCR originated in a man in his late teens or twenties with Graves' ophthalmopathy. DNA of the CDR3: TGTGCCAGCAGTACCACTAGCGGGAGTTTCCCCGGGGAGCTGTTTTTT. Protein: CASSTTSGSFPGELFF.